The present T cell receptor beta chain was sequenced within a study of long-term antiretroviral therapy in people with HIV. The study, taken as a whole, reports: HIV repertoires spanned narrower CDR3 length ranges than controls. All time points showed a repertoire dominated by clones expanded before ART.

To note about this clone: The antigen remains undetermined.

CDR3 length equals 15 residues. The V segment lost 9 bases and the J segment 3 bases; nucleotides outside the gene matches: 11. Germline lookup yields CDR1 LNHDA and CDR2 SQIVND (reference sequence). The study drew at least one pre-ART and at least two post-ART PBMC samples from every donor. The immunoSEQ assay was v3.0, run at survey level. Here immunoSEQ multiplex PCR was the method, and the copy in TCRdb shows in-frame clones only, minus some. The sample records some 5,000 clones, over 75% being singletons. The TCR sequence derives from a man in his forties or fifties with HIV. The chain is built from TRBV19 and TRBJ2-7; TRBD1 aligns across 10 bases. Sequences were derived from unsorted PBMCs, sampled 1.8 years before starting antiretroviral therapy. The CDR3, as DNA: TGTGCCAGCACCTCCGGGACAGGGGTATTCTACGAGCAGTACTTC. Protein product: CASTSGTGVFYEQYF.